This entry describes one TCR beta chain. The antigen is unknown. The data belong to a study of T cell responses to AZD1222 COVID-19 vaccine. About the research overall: Second doses at about 4 or about 12 weeks were pooled.

Some clones are missing from TCRdb's copy, which holds only in-frame ones; the method was immunoSEQ multiplex PCR. The table lists 150,000 to 200,000 clones, roughly 90% of them singletons. General study points: Of spike-specific TCRs, nearly half reportedly target regions left unmutated in variants. Elevations in Spike-specific TCR breadth and depth followed administration of two AZD1222 doses. Among the donors, most were white British and more were female, and clonal diversity was possibly underestimated.

The V and J ends lost 1 base and 6 bases, in that order; junction bases with no gene match: 5. Germline loops: CDR1 SGDLS, CDR2 YYNGEE. The CDR3 is 16 residues long. The sequencing here drew on peripheral blood, taken on day 0 of AZD1222 vaccination. The source of this sequence is an adult in good health. The chain combines TRBV9 with TRBJ2-1, with 12 bases identical to TRBD2. The CDR3 DNA sequence: TGTGCCAGCAGCGTAAAAGGACTAGCGGGATTCAATGAGCAGTTCTTC. The encoded protein is CASSVKGLAGFNEQFF.